The present TCR beta chain was sequenced within a study of high-grade serous ovarian cancer treatment subgroups. The CDR3 runs to 15 residues. Trimming pared 0 bases from V and 0 bases from J, leaving 6 bases between. The V gene's germline CDR1 is MDHEN and CDR2 SYDVKM. The protocol was immunoSEQ multiplex PCR, while the TCRdb copy is restricted to in-frame clones and leaves out a portion. The table records roughly 10,000 clones, approximately 86% of them present only once. The tumor samples were collected prior to definitive surgery or chemotherapy. This clone was counted once. Source material: tumor tissue. The V and J genes are TRBV28 and TRBJ1-3; D call uncertain. This TCR came from a human donor with high-grade serous ovarian cancer. In nucleotides, the CDR3 is TGTGCCAGCAGTTTATGGGGCCGCTCTGGAAACACCATATATTTT. Protein sequence: CASSLWGRSGNTIYF.